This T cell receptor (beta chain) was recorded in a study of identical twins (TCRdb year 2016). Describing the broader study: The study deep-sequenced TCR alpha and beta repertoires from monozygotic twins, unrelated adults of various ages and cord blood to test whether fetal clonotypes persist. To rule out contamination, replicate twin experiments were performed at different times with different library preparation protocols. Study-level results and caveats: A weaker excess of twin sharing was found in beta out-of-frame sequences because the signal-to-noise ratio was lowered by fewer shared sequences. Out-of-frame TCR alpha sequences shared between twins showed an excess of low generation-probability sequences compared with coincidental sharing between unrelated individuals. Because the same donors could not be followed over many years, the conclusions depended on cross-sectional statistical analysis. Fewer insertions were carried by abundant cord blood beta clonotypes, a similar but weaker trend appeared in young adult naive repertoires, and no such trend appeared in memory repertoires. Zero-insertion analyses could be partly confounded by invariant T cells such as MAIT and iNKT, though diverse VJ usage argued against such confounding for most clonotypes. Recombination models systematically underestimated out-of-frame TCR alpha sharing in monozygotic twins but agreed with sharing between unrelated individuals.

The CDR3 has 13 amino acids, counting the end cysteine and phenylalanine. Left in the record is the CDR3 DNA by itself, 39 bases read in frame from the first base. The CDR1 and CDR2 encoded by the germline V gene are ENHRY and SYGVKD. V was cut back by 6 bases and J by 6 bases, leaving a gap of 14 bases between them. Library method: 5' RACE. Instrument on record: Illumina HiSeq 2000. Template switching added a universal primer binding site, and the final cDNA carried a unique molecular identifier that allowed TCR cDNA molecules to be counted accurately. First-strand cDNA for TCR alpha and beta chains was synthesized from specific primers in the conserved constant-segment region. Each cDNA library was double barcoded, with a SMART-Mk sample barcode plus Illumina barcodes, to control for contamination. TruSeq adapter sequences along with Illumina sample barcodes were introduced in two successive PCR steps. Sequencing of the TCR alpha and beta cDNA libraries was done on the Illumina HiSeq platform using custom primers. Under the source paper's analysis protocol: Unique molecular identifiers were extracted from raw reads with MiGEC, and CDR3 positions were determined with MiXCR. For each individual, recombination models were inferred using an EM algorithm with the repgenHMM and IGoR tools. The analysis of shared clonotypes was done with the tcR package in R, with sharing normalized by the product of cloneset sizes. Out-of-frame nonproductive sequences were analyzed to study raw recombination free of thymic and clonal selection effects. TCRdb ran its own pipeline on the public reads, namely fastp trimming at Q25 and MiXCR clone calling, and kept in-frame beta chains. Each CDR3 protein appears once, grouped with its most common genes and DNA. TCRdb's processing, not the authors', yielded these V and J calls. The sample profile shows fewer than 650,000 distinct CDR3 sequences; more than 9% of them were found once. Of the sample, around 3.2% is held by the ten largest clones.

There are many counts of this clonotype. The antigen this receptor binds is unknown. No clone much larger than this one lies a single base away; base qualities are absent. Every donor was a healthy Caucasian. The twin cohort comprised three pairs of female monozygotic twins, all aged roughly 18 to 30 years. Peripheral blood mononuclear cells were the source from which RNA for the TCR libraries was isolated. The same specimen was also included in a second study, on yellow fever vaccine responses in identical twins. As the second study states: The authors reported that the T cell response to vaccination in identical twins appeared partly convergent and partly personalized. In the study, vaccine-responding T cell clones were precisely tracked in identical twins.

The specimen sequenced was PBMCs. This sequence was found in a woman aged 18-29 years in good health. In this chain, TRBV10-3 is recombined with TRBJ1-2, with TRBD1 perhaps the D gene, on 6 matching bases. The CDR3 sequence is CAISDGGPHGYTF. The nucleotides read TGTGCCATCAGCGATGGGGGGCCGCATGGCTACACCTTC.